This paragraph covers one T cell receptor (beta chain) sequence. This clonotype was recorded many times. What antigen it recognizes has not been identified. Within one base of it there is no much larger clone, and no base qualities were kept. TCR cDNA was synthesized by 5'RACE template switching, through which a universal primer site and unique molecular identifiers were introduced. cDNA synthesis was primed from both the TCR alpha and TCR beta constant segments. Library amplification involved two PCR steps, and the second step added sample barcodes and sequencing adapters. Sequencing of the libraries was done on either Illumina HiSeq 2500 (2x100 bp) or NovaSeq (2x150 bp). Turning to the authors' computational methods: Reads were demultiplexed and collapsed into UMI consensus sequences with MIGEC, and V(D)J alignment was performed with MiXCR. Vaccine-responding clonotypes were defined with edgeR using replicate PBMC samples, requiring FDR below 0.01 and a log2 fold change above 5 up to day 15. Bulk clonotypes were assigned CD4 or CD8 identity according to which sequenced CD4 or CD8 repertoire held them at higher abundance. TCRdb itself trimmed the public reads at Q25 with fastp, ran MiXCR and retained productive beta chains. Each record represents a unique CDR3 protein, reported with the most common genes and DNA among its rows. The V and J calls reflect TCRdb's pipeline rather than the authors' work. The sample table records roughly 160,000 distinct CDR3 sequences; 6% to 7.5% of these occur just once. The ten largest clones take up around 2.3% of the sample.

This sample stems from a study of T cells after yellow fever vaccination (dated by TCRdb to about 2019). For context, the study as a whole: The SMART-Seq v4 Ultra Low Input RNA kit was used to prepare libraries from fractions with low cell numbers. To track T-cell clones before and after primary and booster YFV17D yellow fever vaccination, bulk TCR alpha and beta repertoires were sequenced longitudinally. Two healthy male donors, one aged 18 to 30 and one aged 30 to 40 years, made up the cohort. Blood was drawn at multiple timepoints before and after primary and secondary immunization, with bulk PBMC replicates and cell subsets isolated. Here is what the overall study found, with its caveats: The secondary T-cell response was found to be weaker but faster than the primary response, with a peak reached on day 5 rather than on day 15. Because abundant contaminating clonotypes from the bulk population could be contained in FACS-sorted repertoires, computational filtering was required. A small share of clonotypes was detected in both CD4 and CD8 compartments, with the overlap likely arising from convergent recombination. Most clones expanded after primary vaccination (around 96% of CD4 and over 80% of CD8) were re-detected after the booster, suggesting that broad memory maintenance occurred. Because the study included only two donors, the extent to which the findings can be generalized is limited.

Spanning cysteine to phenylalanine, the CDR3 consists of 13 amino acids. Only the CDR3 portion is preserved as DNA: 39 bases, with reading frame beginning at the first base. V and J lose 5 bases and 4 bases, and a span of 11 bases separates them. Reading the germline V gene (reference sequence) gives CDR1 SEHNR and CDR2 FQNEAQ. Interpreted using the paper, the treatment or condition label stands for: live attenuated yellow fever vaccine strain. A standard Ficoll-Paque protocol was used to isolate PBMCs from peripheral blood. CD4 and CD8 T-cell fractions were isolated with Dynabeads CD4 and CD8 positive selection kits. TriZol was used to extract RNA from bulk PBMCs, from CD4 and CD8 fractions, and from dextramer-positive and dextramer-negative fractions.

This chain joins TRBV7-9 to TRBJ1-2; the D region possibly corresponds to TRBD1 (6 bases align). This TCR came from a man younger than 35 who received the YFV17D yellow fever vaccine. Sequencing used CD4+ T cells sorted from PBMCs, obtained 5 days after the first yellow fever vaccination. The CDR3 loop reads CASSTTGLYGYTF. In nucleotides, the sequence is TGTGCCAGCAGCACGACAGGTCTCTATGGCTACACCTTC.